This TCR beta chain derives from a study of CD8+CD57+ T cells in acquired aplastic anemia. For the study at large: Roughly 3 ug was the average amount of DNA from sorted CD4+ and CD8+ cells.

General observations from the study: There were roughly 28 CD8+ CDR3 sequences that occurred in both patients and controls.

To note about this clonotype: Its matching antigen is unknown.

Germline-derived CDR1 and CDR2 are SEHNR and FQNEAQ (reference sequence). The CDR3 contains 14 residues. V was clipped by 4 bases and J by 1 base; unmatched bases: 0. CD8+CD57+ cell expansion had been shown by flow cytometry in patients chosen for sequencing. Patients had not yet gotten any therapy when their blood was taken for sampling. It was genomic DNA that served as the template for profiling TCR beta VDJ and CDR3. One entry per CDR3 protein results from TCRdb running MiXCR on the reads. In the table there are just over 150,000 distinct CDR3 sequences, more than 40% of which are singletons. Sequenced sample: sorted CD4+, CD8+, or CD8+CD57+ T cells (not recorded which) from PBMCs. This receptor was taken from a human donor with aplastic anemia. This chain joins TRBV7-9 and TRBJ2-3, with TRBD2 matching 9 bases. CDR3: CASSSSGGTDTQYF. The CDR3 DNA is TGTGCCAGCAGCTCTAGCGGGGGCACAGATACGCAGTATTTT.